What follows are 5 T cell receptor beta chains derived from one specimen sequenced in a study of T cell responses to AZD1222 COVID-19 vaccine. Sequencing was performed with immunoSEQ multiplex PCR; in TCRdb, only in-frame clones are kept and a portion is missing. The sample consists of about 42,000 clones, 80% to 85% of them appearing once. The input for sequencing was peripheral blood, taken 28 days after the second AZD1222 dose. These receptors were obtained from an adult who received the AZD1222 COVID-19 vaccine.

The rearrangement joins TRBV19 to TRBJ1-5; 12 positions agree with TRBD1. Germline V CDR1 and CDR2: LNHDA, SQIVND (reference sequence). The V segment lost 6 bases and the J segment 5 bases; nucleotides outside the gene matches: 2. CDR3 size: 14 residues. The CDR3 here is CASRGQGAHQPQHF. The CDR3 coding sequence is TGTGCCAGTAGGGGACAGGGGGCACATCAGCCCCAGCATTTT.

The chain has TRBV11-2 and TRBJ1-6; TRBD1 agrees at 8 bases. The CDR3 loop spans 16 amino acids. The V gene end was trimmed by 5 bases and the J gene end by 10 bases; junction bases not matched to a gene: 13. Germline CDR1 is SGHAT and CDR2 is FQNNGV. In nucleotides, the CDR3 is TGTGCCAGCAGCCCCGGGGGGACAGGAGGAGGCTCACCCCTCCACTTT. It is translated as CASSPGGTGGGSPLHF.

The chain carries TRBV6-6 and TRBJ2-7, with D perhaps given as TRBD1 or TRBD2 (5 bases each). V was cut by 2 bases and J by 6 bases, with 20 bases left in between. Germline values: CDR1 MNHNY, CDR2 SVGAGI (reference sequence). The CDR3 has 16 residues. The CDR3 DNA is TGTGCCAGCAGTTACACGATCCGGGACGGTAGGGGCGAGCAGTACTTC. Translation gives CASSYTIRDGRGEQYF.

In this sample, this clone turned up a few times. The chain uses TRBV27 and TRBJ2-7, with D tentatively TRBD1 (6 bases). Trimming shortened V by 3 bases and J by 5 bases, and 14 bases separated the two germline ends. The germline CDR1 and CDR2 sequences are MNHEY and SMNVEV (reference sequence). The CDR3 loop spans 14 amino acids. CDR3 sequence reads: CASSLGARSDEQYF. Written as DNA, the CDR3 is TGTGCCAGCAGTTTGGGGGCCAGGTCGGACGAGCAGTACTTC.

The chain employs TRBV5-6 and TRBJ2-7; possible D gene TRBD2, 6 bases. The germline V gene encodes CDR1 SGHDT and CDR2 YYEEEE. There are 15 residues in the CDR3. V dropped 1 base and J dropped 2 bases, with 13 bases sitting between them. The CDR3 DNA reads TGTGCCAGCAGCTTGTATAGGGACTCAACCTACGAGCAGTACTTC. It translates to CASSLYRDSTYEQYF.